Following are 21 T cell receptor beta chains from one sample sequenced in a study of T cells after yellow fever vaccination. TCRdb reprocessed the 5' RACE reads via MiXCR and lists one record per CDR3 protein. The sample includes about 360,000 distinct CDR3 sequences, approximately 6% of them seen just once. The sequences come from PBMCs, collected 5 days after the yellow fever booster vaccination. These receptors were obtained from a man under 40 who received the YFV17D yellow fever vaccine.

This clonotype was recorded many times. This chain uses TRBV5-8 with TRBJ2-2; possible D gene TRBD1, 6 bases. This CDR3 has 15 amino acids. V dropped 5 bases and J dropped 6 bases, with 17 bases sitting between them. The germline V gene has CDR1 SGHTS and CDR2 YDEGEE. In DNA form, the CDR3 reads TGTGCCAGCAGTCTCTCGTTACAGGGTCCCGGGGAGCTGTTTTTT. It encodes CASSLSLQGPGELFF.

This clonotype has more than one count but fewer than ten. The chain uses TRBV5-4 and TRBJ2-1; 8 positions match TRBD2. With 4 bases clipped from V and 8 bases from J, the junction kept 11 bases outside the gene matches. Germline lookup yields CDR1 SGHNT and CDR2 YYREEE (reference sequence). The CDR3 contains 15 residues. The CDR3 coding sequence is TGTGCCAGCAGCCATAGCGGGAATTCTTACGATGAGCAGTTCTTC. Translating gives CASSHSGNSYDEQFF.

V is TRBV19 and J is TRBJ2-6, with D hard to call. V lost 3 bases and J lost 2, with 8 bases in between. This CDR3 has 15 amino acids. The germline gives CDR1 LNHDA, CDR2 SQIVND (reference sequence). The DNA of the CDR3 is TGTGCCAGTAGTATTGGCGCTGCTGGGGCCAACGTCCTGACTTTC. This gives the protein CASSIGAAGANVLTF.

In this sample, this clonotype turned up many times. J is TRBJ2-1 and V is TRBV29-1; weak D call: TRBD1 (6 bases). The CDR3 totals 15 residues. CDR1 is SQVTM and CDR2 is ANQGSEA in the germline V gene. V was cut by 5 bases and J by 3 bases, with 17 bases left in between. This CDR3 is CSVRTQGTRYNEQFF. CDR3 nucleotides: TGCAGCGTTAGGACTCAGGGGACACGCTACAATGAGCAGTTCTTC.

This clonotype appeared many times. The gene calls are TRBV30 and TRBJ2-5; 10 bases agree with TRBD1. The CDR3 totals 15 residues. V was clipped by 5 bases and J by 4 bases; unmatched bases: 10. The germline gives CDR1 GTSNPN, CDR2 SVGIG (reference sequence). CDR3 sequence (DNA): TGTGCCTGGGATTCGGGACAGGGGACCCCAGAGACCCAGTACTTC. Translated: CAWDSGQGTPETQYF.

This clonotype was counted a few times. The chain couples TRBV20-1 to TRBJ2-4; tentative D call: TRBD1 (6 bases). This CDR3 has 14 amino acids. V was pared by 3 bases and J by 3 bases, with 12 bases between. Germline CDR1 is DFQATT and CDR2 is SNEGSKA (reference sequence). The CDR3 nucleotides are TGCAGTGCTAGCATGGGGACACTCAAAAACATTCAGTACTTC. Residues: CSASMGTLKNIQYF.

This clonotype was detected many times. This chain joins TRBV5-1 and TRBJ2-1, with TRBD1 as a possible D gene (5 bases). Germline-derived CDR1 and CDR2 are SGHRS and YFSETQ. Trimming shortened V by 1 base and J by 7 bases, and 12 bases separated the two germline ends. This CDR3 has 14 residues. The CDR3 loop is CASSLTAGKNEQFF. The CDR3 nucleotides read TGCGCCAGCAGCTTGACGGCAGGGAAAAATGAGCAGTTCTTC.

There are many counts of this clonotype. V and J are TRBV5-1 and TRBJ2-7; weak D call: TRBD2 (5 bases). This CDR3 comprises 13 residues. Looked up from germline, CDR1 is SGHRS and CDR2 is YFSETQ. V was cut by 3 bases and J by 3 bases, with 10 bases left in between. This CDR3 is CASSSGGNYEQYF. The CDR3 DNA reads TGCGCCAGCAGCTCAGGAGGAAACTACGAGCAGTACTTC.

The CDR3 DNA reads TGTGCCAGTACCGGGGCAGGCCTTTACTACGAGCAGTACTTC. It is translated as CASTGAGLYYEQYF. The chain carries TRBV6-1 and TRBJ2-7; D possibly matches TRBD1 or TRBD2 (5 bases each). Trimming left V 9 bases short and J 3 bases short, with 18 bases between. CDR1 MNHNS and CDR2 SASEGT come from the germline V gene. The CDR3 is made up of 14 amino acids.

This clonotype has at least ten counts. CDR3 sequence (DNA): TGTGCCAGCAGTCCTATCTTGACTAGCGGTAACACCGGGGAGCTGTTTTTT. The encoded protein is CASSPILTSGNTGELFF. The chain uses TRBV6-1 and TRBJ2-2, with 9 bases fitting TRBD2. Germline values: CDR1 MNHNS, CDR2 SASEGT. J gave up 2 bases and V 5 bases, and 9 bases lay outside the gene matches. The CDR3 has 17 residues.

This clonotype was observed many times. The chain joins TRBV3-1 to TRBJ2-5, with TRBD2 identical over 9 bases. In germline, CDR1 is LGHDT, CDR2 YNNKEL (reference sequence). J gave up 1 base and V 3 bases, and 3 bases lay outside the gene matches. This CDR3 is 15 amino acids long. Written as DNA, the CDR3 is TGTGCCAGCAGCCAGGTAGCGGGAGCCCAAGAGACCCAGTACTTC. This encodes CASSQVAGAQETQYF.

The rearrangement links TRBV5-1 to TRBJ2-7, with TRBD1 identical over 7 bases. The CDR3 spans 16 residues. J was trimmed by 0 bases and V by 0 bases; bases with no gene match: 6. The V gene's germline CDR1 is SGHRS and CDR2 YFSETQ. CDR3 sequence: CASSLAQGVSSYEQYF. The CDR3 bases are TGCGCCAGCAGCTTGGCCCAGGGGGTAAGCTCCTACGAGCAGTACTTC.

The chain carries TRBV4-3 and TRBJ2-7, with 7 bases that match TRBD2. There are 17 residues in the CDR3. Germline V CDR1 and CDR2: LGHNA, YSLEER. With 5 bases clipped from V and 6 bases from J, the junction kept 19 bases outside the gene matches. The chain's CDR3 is CASSSGLERKTGGEQYF. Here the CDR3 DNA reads TGCGCCAGCAGCTCAGGGTTAGAGCGAAAGACGGGGGGCGAGCAGTACTTC.

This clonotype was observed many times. The CDR3 DNA reads as TGTGCCAGCAGTTCCCCACCGGACAGTCTCGGGACGCAGTATTTT. Its translation: CASSSPPDSLGTQYF. The J gene is TRBJ2-3, the V gene TRBV6-2 or TRBV6-3; D may be TRBD1 (6 bases). Germline CDR1 MNHEY, CDR2 SVGEGT. V gave up 4 bases and J gave up 9 bases, with 20 bases separating them. This CDR3 is built from 15 residues.

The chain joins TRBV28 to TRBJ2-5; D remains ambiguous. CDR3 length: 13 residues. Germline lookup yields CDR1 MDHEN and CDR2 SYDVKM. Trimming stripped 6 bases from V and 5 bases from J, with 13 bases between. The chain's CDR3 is CASSARNVETQYF. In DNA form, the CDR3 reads TGTGCCAGCAGCGCGCGGAACGTGGAGACCCAGTACTTC.

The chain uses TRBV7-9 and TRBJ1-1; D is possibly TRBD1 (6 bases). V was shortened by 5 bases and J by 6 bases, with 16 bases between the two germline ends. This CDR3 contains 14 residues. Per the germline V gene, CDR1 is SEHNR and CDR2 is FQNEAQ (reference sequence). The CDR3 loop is CASSQDVAGAEAFF. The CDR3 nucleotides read TGTGCCAGCAGCCAAGATGTGGCAGGGGCTGAAGCTTTCTTT.

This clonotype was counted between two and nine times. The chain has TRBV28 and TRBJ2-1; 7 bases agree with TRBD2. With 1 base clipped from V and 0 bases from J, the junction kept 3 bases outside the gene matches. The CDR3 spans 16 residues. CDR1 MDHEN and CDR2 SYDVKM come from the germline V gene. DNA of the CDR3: TGTGCCAGCAGTTTATATGCGGGAGTCTCCTACAATGAGCAGTTCTTC. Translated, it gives CASSLYAGVSYNEQFF.

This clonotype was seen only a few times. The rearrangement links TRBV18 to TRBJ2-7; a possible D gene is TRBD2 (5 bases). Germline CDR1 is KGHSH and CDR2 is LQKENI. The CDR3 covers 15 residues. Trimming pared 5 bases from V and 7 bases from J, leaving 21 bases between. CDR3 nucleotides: TGTGCCAGCTCATCCCCCGCGAGGGCAGTGGGGGAGCAGTACTTC. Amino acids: CASSSPARAVGEQYF. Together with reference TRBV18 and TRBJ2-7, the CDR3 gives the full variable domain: NAGVMQNPRHLVRRRGQEARLRCSPMKGHSHVYWYRQLPEEGLKFMVYLQKENIIDESGMPKERFSAEFPKEGPSILRIQQVVRGDSAAYFCASSSPARAVGEQYFGPGTRLTVT.

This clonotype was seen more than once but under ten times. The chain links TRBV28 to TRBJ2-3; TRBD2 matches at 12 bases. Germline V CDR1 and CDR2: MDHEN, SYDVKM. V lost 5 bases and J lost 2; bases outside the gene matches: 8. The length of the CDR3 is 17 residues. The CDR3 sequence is CASSPIGLAGFTDTQYF. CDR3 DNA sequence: TGTGCCAGCAGTCCCATAGGACTAGCGGGGTTCACAGATACGCAGTATTTT.

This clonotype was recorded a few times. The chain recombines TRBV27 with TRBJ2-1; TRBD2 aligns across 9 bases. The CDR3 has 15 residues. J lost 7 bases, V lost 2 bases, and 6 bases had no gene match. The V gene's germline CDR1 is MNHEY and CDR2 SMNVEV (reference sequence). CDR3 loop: CASSLMAGGPNEQFF. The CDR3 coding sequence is TGTGCCAGCAGTTTAATGGCGGGAGGGCCGAATGAGCAGTTCTTC.

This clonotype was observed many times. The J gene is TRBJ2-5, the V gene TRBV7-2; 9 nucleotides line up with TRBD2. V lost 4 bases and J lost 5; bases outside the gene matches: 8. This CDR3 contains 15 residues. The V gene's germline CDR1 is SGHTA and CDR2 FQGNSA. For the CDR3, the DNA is TGTGCCAGCAGCTCTGCCGGGACTAGCTCTGAGACCCAGTACTTC. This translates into CASSSAGTSSETQYF.